The 9 T cell receptor beta chains in this list originate from one sample, sequenced in a study of cytomegalovirus exposure and HLA in healthy donors (TCRdb year 2017). The method was the immunoSEQ multiplex PCR assay. For the multiplex PCR, a mixture combining 60 forward primers for TCR Vbeta segments and 13 reverse primers for TCR Jbeta segments was used. TCRdb limited this immuneACCESS table to in-frame rearrangements with V and J called. A share of clones is missing; checked studies link under half to unresolved V genes, and the rest is unexplained. Present in this sample are about 140,000 clones, over 65% of which were seen just once. Of the sample, 2.5% to 3.5% is held by the ten largest clones. The sample was PBMCs. The receptors shown here come from a female donor in good health and CMV-seronegative.

This clone was detected only once. The chain employs TRBV9 and TRBJ1-5; no firm D call. V was cut by 2 bases and J by 3 bases, with 12 bases left in between. The germline gives CDR1 SGDLS, CDR2 YYNGEE. The CDR3 has 15 residues. The CDR3 sequence: CASSVGGMSNQPQHF. In DNA form, the CDR3 reads TGTGCCAGCAGCGTTGGAGGGATGTCCAATCAGCCCCAGCATTTT.

A single count supports this clone. The chain carries TRBV9 and TRBJ2-5; the D gene is possibly TRBD1 (6 bases). The germline V gene has CDR1 SGDLS and CDR2 YYNGEE. V was shortened by 0 bases and J by 1 base, with 7 bases between the two germline ends. The CDR3 length is 14 residues. For the CDR3, the DNA is TGTGCCAGCAGCGTAGACAGGGTCCAAGAGACCCAGTACTTC. This codes for CASSVDRVQETQYF.

V gene TRBV19 combines with J gene TRBJ2-1, with a weak D call TRBD2 (5 bases). The CDR3 extends over 13 amino acids. Trimming shortened V by 1 base and J by 4 bases, and 5 bases separated the two germline ends. Looked up from germline, CDR1 is LNHDA and CDR2 is SQIVND (reference sequence). Here the CDR3 reads CASSIGGYNEQFF. The DNA for the CDR3 is TGTGCCAGTAGTATAGGCGGGTACAATGAGCAGTTCTTC.

This rearrangement joins TRBV19 to TRBJ2-2, with D perhaps matching TRBD2 (6 bases). Trimming left V 4 bases short and J 2 bases short, with 14 bases between. The germline CDR1 and CDR2 sequences are LNHDA and SQIVND (reference sequence). This CDR3 is 16 amino acids long. The CDR3 DNA is TGTGCCAGTAGTAGGACTGGGGGGAGCAACACCGGGGAGCTGTTTTTT. This codes for CASSRTGGSNTGELFF.

The V and J genes are TRBV5-1 and TRBJ2-3; TRBD1 aligns across 7 bases. The V segment lost 2 bases and the J segment 2 bases; nucleotides outside the gene matches: 8. This CDR3 is built from 16 residues. Germline V CDR1 and CDR2: SGHRS, YFSETQ. CDR3 protein: CASSLGGSFNTDTQYF. The CDR3 bases are TGCGCCAGCAGCTTAGGGGGCAGCTTTAACACAGATACGCAGTATTTT.

The chain combines TRBV6-5 with TRBJ1-1, with D tentatively TRBD1 (6 bases). V lost 6 bases and J 6 bases, leaving 20 bases between the germline ends. The CDR3 contains 15 residues. Germline-derived CDR1 and CDR2 are MNHEY and SVGAGI. The CDR3 nucleotides are TGTGCCAGCAGCTATCGCCCACAGGGAAACCCTGAAGCTTTCTTT. Translated, it gives CASSYRPQGNPEAFF.

V gene TRBV5-1 combines with J gene TRBJ2-2, with a tentative D call TRBD1 (6 bases). The CDR3 has 15 amino acids. Looked up from germline, CDR1 is SGHRS and CDR2 is YFSETQ. The germline V and J ends were trimmed by 2 bases and 0 bases, with 8 bases remaining between them. CDR3 sequence (DNA): TGCGCCAGCAGCTTCACAGGGACGAACACCGGGGAGCTGTTTTTT. Amino acids: CASSFTGTNTGELFF.

The chain carries TRBV19 and TRBJ2-3; a possible D gene is TRBD2 (6 bases). Trimming removed 3 bases from V and 2 bases from J, with 12 bases in between. From germline, CDR1 is LNHDA and CDR2 SQIVND (reference sequence). CDR3 size: 15 residues. CDR3 loop: CASSIPAGTTDTQYF. The CDR3 DNA is TGTGCCAGTAGTATCCCCGCGGGGACCACAGATACGCAGTATTTT.

The chain uses TRBV28 and TRBJ1-1, with a tentative D call TRBD1 (5 bases). CDR1 MDHEN and CDR2 SYDVKM come from the germline V gene. V was cut by 7 bases and J by 1 base, with 19 bases left in between. The CDR3 loop spans 16 amino acids. CDR3 DNA sequence: TGTGCCAGCACCCTGGGAGGGGCGGGTAGGAACACTGAAGCTTTCTTT. It yields the protein CASTLGGAGRNTEAFF. The variable domain in full, completed from reference TRBV28 and TRBJ1-1, reads DVKVTQSSRYLVKRTGEKVFLECVQDMDHENMFWYRQDPGLGLRLIYFSYDVKMKEKGDIPEGYSVSREKKERFSLILESASTNQTSMYLCASTLGGAGRNTEAFFGQGTRLTVV.